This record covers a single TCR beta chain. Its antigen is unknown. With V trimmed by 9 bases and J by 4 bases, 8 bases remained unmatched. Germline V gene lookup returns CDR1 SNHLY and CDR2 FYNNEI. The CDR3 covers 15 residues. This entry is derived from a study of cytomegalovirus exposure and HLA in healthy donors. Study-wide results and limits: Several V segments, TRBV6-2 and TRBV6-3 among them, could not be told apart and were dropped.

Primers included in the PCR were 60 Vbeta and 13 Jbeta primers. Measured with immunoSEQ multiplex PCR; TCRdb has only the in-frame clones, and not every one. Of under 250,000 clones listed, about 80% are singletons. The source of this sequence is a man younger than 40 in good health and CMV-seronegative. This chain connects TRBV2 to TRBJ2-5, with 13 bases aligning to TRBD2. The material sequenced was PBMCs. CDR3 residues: CASSLAGGGRETQYF. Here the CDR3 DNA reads TGTGCCAGTTCACTAGCGGGAGGGGGGAGAGAGACCCAGTACTTC.